Listed here is a single TCR beta chain. The data were taken from a study of blood T cell repertoires in COVID-19. Clones were read by immunoSEQ multiplex PCR, and TCRdb kept only the in-frame ones, dropping some. The data contain 150,000 to 200,000 clones, 81% of them singletons. The sample comprised peripheral blood. The receptor was derived from a man in his sixties with active or convalescent COVID-19.

This CDR3 is CASSIDSSYNSPLHF. CDR3 nucleotide sequence: TGTGCCAGTAGTATAGACAGCTCCTATAATTCACCCCTCCACTTT. The V and J genes are TRBV19 and TRBJ1-6; no firm D call. Per germline, CDR1 LNHDA and CDR2 SQIVND (reference sequence). There are 15 residues in the CDR3. Trimming removed 0 bases at V and 0 bases at J, with 3 bases between.